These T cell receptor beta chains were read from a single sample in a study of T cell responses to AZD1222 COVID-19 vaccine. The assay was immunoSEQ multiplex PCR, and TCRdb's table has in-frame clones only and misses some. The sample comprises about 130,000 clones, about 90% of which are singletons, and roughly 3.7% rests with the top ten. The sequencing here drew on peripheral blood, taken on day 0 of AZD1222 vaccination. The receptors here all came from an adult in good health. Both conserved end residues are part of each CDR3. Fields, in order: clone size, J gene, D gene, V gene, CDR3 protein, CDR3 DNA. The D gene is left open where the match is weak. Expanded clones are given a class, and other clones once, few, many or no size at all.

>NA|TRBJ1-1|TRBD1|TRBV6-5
CASRKPGGRGTEAFF
TGTGCCAGCAGAAAACCAGGGGGCAGAGGAACTGAAGCTTTCTTT
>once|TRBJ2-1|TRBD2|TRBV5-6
CASSGTSGSNSYNEQFF
TGTGCCAGCAGCGGAACTAGCGGGAGCAACTCCTACAATGAGCAGTTCTTC
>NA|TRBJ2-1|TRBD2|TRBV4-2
CASSQEWGTSGRLMAKVEQFF
TGTGCCAGCAGCCAAGAGTGGGGGACTAGCGGGAGGCTCATGGCAAAAGTTGAGCAGTTCTTC
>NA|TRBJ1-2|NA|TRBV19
CASSGGRFRGYTF
TGTGCCAGTAGTGGCGGACGCTTTAGGGGCTACACCTTC
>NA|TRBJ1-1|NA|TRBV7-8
CASSLMGSEAFF
TGTGCCAGCAGCTTAATGGGGTCTGAAGCTTTCTTT
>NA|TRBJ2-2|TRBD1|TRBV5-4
CASSPGTGGAGIGELFF
TGTGCCAGCAGCCCCGGGACAGGGGGCGCCGGGATCGGGGAGCTGTTTTTT
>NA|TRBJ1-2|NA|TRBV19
CASSSIRQTNYGYTF
TGTGCCAGTAGTTCAATCCGACAGACGAACTATGGCTACACCTTC
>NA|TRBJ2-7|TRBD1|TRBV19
CATAGGPYEQYF
TGTGCCACCGCAGGGGGCCCCTACGAGCAGTACTTC
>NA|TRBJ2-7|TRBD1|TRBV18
CASSDDTGASYEQYF
TGTGCCAGCTCGGATGATACAGGGGCCTCCTACGAGCAGTACTTC
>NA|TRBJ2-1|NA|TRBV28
CASWRGGNNEQFF
TGTGCCAGCTGGAGAGGCGGAAACAATGAGCAGTTCTTC
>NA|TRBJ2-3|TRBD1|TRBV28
CASSPTGVRSTDTQYF
TGTGCCAGCAGCCCGACAGGGGTGAGAAGTACAGATACGCAGTATTTT
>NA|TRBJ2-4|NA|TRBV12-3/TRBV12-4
CASSFGNIQYF
TGTGCCAGCAGTTTCGGGAACATTCAGTACTTC
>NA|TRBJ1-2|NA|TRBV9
CASSFTGYGYTF
TGTGCCAGCAGCTTTACAGGGTATGGCTACACCTTC
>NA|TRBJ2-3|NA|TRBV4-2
CASSQDTGSDTQYF
TGTGCCAGCAGCCAAGATACTGGGTCCGATACGCAGTATTTT
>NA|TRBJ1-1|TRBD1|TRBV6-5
CASRGTGGRGAEAFF
TGTGCCAGCAGGGGGACAGGGGGCAGGGGCGCTGAAGCTTTCTTT
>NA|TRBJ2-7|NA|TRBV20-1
CSASFAASETYEQYF
TGCAGTGCTAGTTTCGCGGCTAGCGAGACCTACGAGCAGTACTTC
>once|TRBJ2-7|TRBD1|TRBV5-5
CASSRDREREQYF
TGTGCCAGCAGCCGGGACAGGGAACGGGAGCAGTACTTC
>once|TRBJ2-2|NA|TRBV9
CASGWRKNTGELFF
TGTGCCAGCGGATGGCGCAAGAACACCGGGGAGCTGTTTTTT
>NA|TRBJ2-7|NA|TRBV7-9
CASTRDQATYEQYF
TGTGCCAGCACCCGGGACCAAGCCACCTACGAGCAGTACTTC
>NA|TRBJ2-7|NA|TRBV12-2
CASRSRDRVISRQYF
TGTGCAAGTCGCTCCCGGGACAGGGTAATATCGCGGCAGTACTTC
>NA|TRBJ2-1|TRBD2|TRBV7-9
CASRPGKGLAGIEQFF
TGTGCCAGCAGACCAGGAAAGGGGCTAGCGGGTATTGAGCAGTTCTTC
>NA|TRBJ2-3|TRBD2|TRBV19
CASSTGGPDTQYF
TGTGCCAGTAGTACGGGAGGGCCAGATACGCAGTATTTT
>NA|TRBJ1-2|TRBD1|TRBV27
CASSLQTGFHYGYTF
TGTGCCAGCAGTCTACAGACAGGGTTTCACTATGGCTACACCTTC
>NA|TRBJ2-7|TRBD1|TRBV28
CASSLGTGGGYEQYF
TGTGCCAGCAGTTTAGGGACAGGGGGCGGATACGAGCAGTACTTC
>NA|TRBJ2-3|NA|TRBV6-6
CASTPKDSDTQYF
TGTGCCAGCACCCCGAAAGACTCAGATACGCAGTATTTT
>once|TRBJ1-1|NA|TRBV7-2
CASSLNAGSRDTEAFF
TGTGCCAGCAGCCTAAACGCGGGCAGCCGGGACACTGAAGCTTTCTTT
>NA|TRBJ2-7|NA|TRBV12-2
CASRSPSDRPNEQYF
TGTGCAAGTCGCTCCCCGTCCGACAGGCCGAACGAGCAGTACTTC
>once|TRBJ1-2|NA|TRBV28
CASSSLGGGRGGYTF
TGTGCCAGCAGCTCCTTGGGTGGGGGGCGCGGTGGCTACACCTTC
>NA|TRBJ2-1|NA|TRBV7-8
CASSPRDSNNEQFF
TGTGCCAGCAGCCCTCGGGACTCCAACAATGAGCAGTTCTTC
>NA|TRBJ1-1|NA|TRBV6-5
CAGSILDGNTEAFF
TGTGCCGGCAGTATATTGGACGGGAACACTGAAGCTTTCTTT
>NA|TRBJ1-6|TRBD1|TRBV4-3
CASSQGRDRESSPLHF
TGCGCCAGCAGCCAAGGTCGGGACAGGGAGAGTTCACCCCTCCACTTT
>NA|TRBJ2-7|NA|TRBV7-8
CASSLGGAEPYEQYF
TGTGCCAGCAGCTTAGGAGGGGCGGAGCCCTACGAGCAGTACTTC
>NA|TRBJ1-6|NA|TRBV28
CASSLVRGSPLHF
TGTGCCAGCAGTTTAGTCAGGGGATCACCCCTCCACTTT
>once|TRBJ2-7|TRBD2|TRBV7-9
CASSLERERDEQYF
TGTGCCAGCAGCCTCGAGCGGGAGAGGGACGAGCAGTACTTC
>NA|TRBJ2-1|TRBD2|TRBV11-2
CASSLGASGRWVEQFF
TGTGCCAGCAGCTTAGGCGCTAGCGGGAGGTGGGTGGAGCAGTTCTTC
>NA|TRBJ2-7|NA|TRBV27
CASRERTYEQYF
TGTGCCAGCAGGGAACGAACCTACGAGCAGTACTTC
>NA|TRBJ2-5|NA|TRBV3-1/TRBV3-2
CASSHPRQTQYF
TGTGCCAGCAGCCACCCTCGCCAGACCCAGTACTTC
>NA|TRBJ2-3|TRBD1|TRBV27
CASSLGQGGTDTQYF
TGTGCCAGCAGTTTGGGACAGGGGGGCACAGATACGCAGTATTTT
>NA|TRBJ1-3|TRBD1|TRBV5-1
CASSSGQGAGNTIYF
TGCGCCAGCAGCTCCGGACAGGGGGCTGGAAACACCATATATTTT
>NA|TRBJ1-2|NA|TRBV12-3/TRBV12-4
CASRGQPGGYTF
TGTGCCAGCAGAGGTCAGCCGGGCGGCTACACCTTC
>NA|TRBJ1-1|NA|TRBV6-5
CASSYGGTNTEAFF
TGTGCCAGCAGTTACGGGGGGACGAACACTGAAGCTTTCTTT
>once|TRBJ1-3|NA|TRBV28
CASKGRRPQHIPSGNTIYF
TGTGCCAGCAAGGGCAGGCGGCCCCAACACATCCCCTCTGGAAACACCATATATTTT
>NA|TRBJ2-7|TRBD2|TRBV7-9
CASSTPRRTSGTYEQYF
TGTGCCAGCAGCACCCCCCGCAGGACTAGCGGAACCTACGAGCAGTACTTC
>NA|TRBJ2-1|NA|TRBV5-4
CASSYLLNYNEQFF
TGTGCCAGCAGCTACCTGCTAAACTACAATGAGCAGTTCTTC
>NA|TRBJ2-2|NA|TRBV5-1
CASSLTGRVRTGELFF
TGCGCCAGCAGCTTGACGGGCAGGGTGAGGACCGGGGAGCTGTTTTTT
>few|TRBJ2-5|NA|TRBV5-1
CASSFRPQETQYF
TGCGCCAGCAGCTTCAGACCCCAAGAGACCCAGTACTTC
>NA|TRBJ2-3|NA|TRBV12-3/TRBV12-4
CAEGGTTDTQYF
TGTGCCGAGGGTGGTACCACAGATACGCAGTATTTT
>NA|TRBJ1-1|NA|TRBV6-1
CASSETVNTEAFF
TGTGCCAGCAGTGAGACAGTTAACACTGAAGCTTTCTTT
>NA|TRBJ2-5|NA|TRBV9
CASSVEVLGQETQYF
TGTGCCAGCAGCGTAGAGGTATTAGGCCAAGAGACCCAGTACTTC
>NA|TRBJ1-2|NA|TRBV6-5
CASGQRAGYGYTF
TGTGCCAGCGGCCAACGGGCTGGCTATGGCTACACCTTC
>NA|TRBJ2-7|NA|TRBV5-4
CASSPTSNHEQYF
TGTGCCAGCAGCCCGACTAGTAACCACGAGCAGTACTTC
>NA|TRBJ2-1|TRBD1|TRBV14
CASSPGTGKDEQFF
TGTGCCAGCAGTCCCGGGACAGGGAAAGATGAGCAGTTCTTC
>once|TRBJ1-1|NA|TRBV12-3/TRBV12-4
CASRTGTGAFF
TGTGCCAGCAGGACAGGTACGGGAGCTTTCTTT
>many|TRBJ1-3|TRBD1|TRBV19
CASRIEGAPGNTIYF
TGTGCCAGTAGGATAGAGGGGGCGCCTGGAAACACCATATATTTT
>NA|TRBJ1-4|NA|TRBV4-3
CASSQDGTGQWGEKLFF
TGCGCCAGCAGCCAAGATGGAACCGGACAGTGGGGGGAAAAACTGTTTTTT
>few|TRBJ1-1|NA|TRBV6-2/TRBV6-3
CASSGYRAPNTEAFF
TGTGCCAGCAGTGGTTACAGGGCCCCGAACACTGAAGCTTTCTTT
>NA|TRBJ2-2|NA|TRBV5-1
CASRGASTGELFF
TGCGCCAGCAGGGGGGCCTCCACCGGGGAGCTGTTTTTT
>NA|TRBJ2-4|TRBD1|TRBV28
CASSAVGSGQAYF
TGTGCCAGCAGTGCGGTAGGCTCGGGACAGGCTTACTTC
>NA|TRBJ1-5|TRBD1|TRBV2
CASRPGQGPNQPQHF
TGTGCCAGCAGACCGGGACAGGGTCCCAATCAGCCCCAGCATTTT